This TCR beta chain was recorded in a study of chemoradiotherapy in HPV16-positive cancers. Trimming took 4 bases from V and 3 from J, leaving 5 bases between them. This CDR3 is built from 12 residues. Data came from immunoSEQ multiplex PCR; TCRdb stores just in-frame clones and leaves some out. This sample carries 6,000 to 6,500 clones, approximately 90% of them seen once, and the ten largest clones take 1.7%. This specimen consisted of blood, obtained from a patient who underwent chemoradiotherapy. The clonotype was recovered from a human donor with HPV-associated anogenital cancer. This chain joins TRBV7-1 and TRBJ2-3; D gene uncertain. TRBV7-1 is an ORF for which the function is uncertain. CDR3 loop: CASSLGTDTQYF. The CDR3 DNA reads as TGTGCCAGCAGCTTAGGTACAGATACGCAGTATTTT.